Here is one TCR beta chain with its context. The junction shows a germline mismatch at one end, possibly a read error. This sample stems from a study of blood T cell repertoires in COVID-19. The assay was immunoSEQ multiplex PCR, and TCRdb's table has in-frame clones only and misses some. The sample shows some 83,000 clones, around 80% of them seen only once. Sequenced material: peripheral blood. The receptor's source is a human donor in a cohort sampled during active COVID-19.

The CDR3 here is CASSLSRGEEDGNEKLFF. The CDR3 nucleotides read TGTGCTAGCAGCTTGTCCAGGGGGGAAGAGGACGGGAATGAAAAACTGTTTTTT. This rearrangement joins TRBV7-7 to TRBJ1-4; the match to TRBD1 covers 7 bases. CDR3 length equals 18 residues. Germline-derived CDR1 and CDR2 are SSHAT and FNYEAQ (reference sequence).